Listed below are T cell receptor beta chains from one sample, sequenced in a study of identical twins. From the 5' RACE reads, TCRdb called clonotypes with MiXCR, one entry per CDR3 protein. The top ten hold 13% of the sample, which has 600,000 to 850,000 distinct CDR3 sequences, 18% seen once. This same sample was also part of a study on T cells expressing NK-cell markers.

Sequencing used PBMCs. The receptors derive from a woman younger than 35 in good health. CDR3s include the opening cysteine and the closing phenylalanine or tryptophan. A D gene is named only where the DNA matches it firmly. The size field is filled for only some rows; it gives once, few, many or a size class.

>TRBD1|TRBJ1-1|TRBV7-8|few
CASSSPRTGAITTEAFF
TGTGCCAGCAGCTCACCGAGGACAGGGGCAATTACCACTGAAGCTTTCTTT
>TRBD2|TRBJ2-5|TRBV3-1|few
CASNPTGTTGETQYF
TGTGCCAGCAATCCTACCGGGACTACAGGAGAGACCCAGTACTTC
>TRBD2|TRBJ2-3|TRBV3-1|NA
CASSLAGETDTQYF
TGTGCCAGCAGCCTAGCGGGGGAGACAGATACGCAGTATTTT
>TRBD2|TRBJ2-5|TRBV20-1|few
CSARRSGREETQYF
TGCAGTGCTAGACGGAGCGGGAGAGAGGAGACCCAGTACTTC
>TRBD2|TRBJ2-2|TRBV11-2|NA
CASSPHPGLAANTGELFF
TGTGCCAGCAGCCCCCACCCGGGACTAGCGGCGAACACCGGGGAGCTGTTTTTT
>NA|TRBJ2-1|TRBV16|few
CASSHRRGAYNEQFF
TGTGCCAGCAGTCATCGAAGGGGTGCCTACAATGAGCAGTTCTTC
>TRBD1|TRBJ1-2|TRBV12-3/TRBV12-4|NA
CASSLRWGDRHYTF
TGTGCCAGCAGTTTGAGGTGGGGGGACAGGCACTACACCTTC
>NA|TRBJ2-2|TRBV7-9|many
CASSPSFTSSGELFF
TGTGCCAGCAGCCCTTCTTTTACGAGTAGCGGGGAGCTGTTTTTT
>TRBD1|TRBJ2-2|TRBV6-5|few
CASSYEGQGLDTGELFF
TGTGCCAGCAGTTACGAAGGACAGGGCTTAGACACCGGGGAGCTGTTTTTT
>NA|TRBJ2-7|TRBV2|NA
CASRGGQLEQYF
TGTGCCAGCAGAGGCGGACAGTTGGAGCAGTACTTC
>NA|TRBJ2-7|TRBV12-3/TRBV12-4|NA
CASSLSGTPLREQYF
TGTGCCAGCAGTTTGTCCGGGACCCCCCTCCGCGAGCAGTACTTC
>NA|TRBJ2-5|TRBV21-1|many
CASSKIPLAGGLQGKTQYF
TGTGCCAGCAGCAAAATACCGCTAGCGGGGGGGCTTCAAGGAAAGACCCAGTACTTC
>NA|TRBJ2-3|TRBV6-5|NA
CASSYPVGGLGTDTQYF
TGTGCCAGCAGTTACCCGGTTGGTGGATTGGGCACAGATACGCAGTATTTT
>NA|TRBJ2-5|TRBV2|NA
CASSEARGTQYF
TGTGCCAGCAGTGAAGCGAGGGGGACCCAGTACTTC
>NA|TRBJ2-7|TRBV12-3/TRBV12-4|few
CATGEGAYEQYF
TGTGCCACCGGAGAAGGGGCTTACGAGCAGTACTTC
>TRBD2|TRBJ2-7|TRBV29-1|few
CSVITGTSGITHEQYF
TGCAGCGTTATTACCGGGACTAGCGGGATCACCCACGAGCAGTACTTC
>NA|TRBJ2-2|TRBV6-1|few
CASKQGLTGELFF
TGTGCCAGCAAACAGGGCCTCACCGGGGAGCTGTTTTTT
>TRBD2|TRBJ2-1|TRBV6-2/TRBV6-3|NA
CASSYLVGEGRFNEQFF
TGTGCCAGCAGTTACCTTGTGGGGGAGGGCCGGTTCAATGAGCAGTTCTTC
>NA|TRBJ2-1|TRBV29-1|NA
CSVERSGTGGDEQFF
TGCAGCGTAGAAAGATCCGGGACTGGTGGGGATGAGCAGTTCTTC
>NA|TRBJ2-7|TRBV5-1|many
CASSSHYEQYF
TGCGCCAGCAGCTCACACTACGAGCAGTACTTC
>NA|TRBJ2-7|TRBV20-1|NA
CSAIVPSQDPYEQYF
TGCAGTGCTATTGTCCCGTCTCAAGACCCCTACGAGCAGTACTTC
>NA|TRBJ2-1|TRBV10-3|NA
CAIKGSGWNYNEQFF
TGTGCCATCAAGGGGTCGGGGTGGAACTACAATGAGCAGTTCTTC
>NA|TRBJ2-1|TRBV11-2|NA
CASSLRGYISYNEQFF
TGTGCCAGCAGCCTGCGGGGCTACATCTCCTACAATGAGCAGTTCTTC
>NA|TRBJ1-4|TRBV6-5|NA
CASSYSTGGAREKLFF
TGTGCCAGCAGTTACTCGACAGGCGGAGCGAGGGAAAAACTGTTTTTT
>NA|TRBJ2-1|TRBV6-1|NA
CASRTGQRPEQFF
TGTGCCAGCAGAACGGGTCAGCGGCCTGAGCAGTTCTTC
>NA|TRBJ2-5|TRBV20-1|NA
CSAMSHQETQYF
TGCAGTGCTATGTCGCACCAAGAGACCCAGTACTTC
>NA|TRBJ2-3|TRBV6-5|few
CASSYDRVSRTDTQYF
TGTGCCAGCAGTTACGATCGGGTTAGTCGTACAGATACGCAGTATTTT
>NA|TRBJ2-1|TRBV27|few
CASSLKYSYNEQFF
TGTGCCAGCAGTCTAAAGTACTCCTACAATGAGCAGTTCTTC
>NA|TRBJ2-5|TRBV5-5|few
CASRSRVNGETQYF
TGTGCCAGCAGATCCAGGGTTAATGGAGAGACCCAGTACTTC
>NA|TRBJ2-1|TRBV9|many
CASSVETGRSYNEQFF
TGTGCCAGCAGCGTAGAGACGGGGCGGTCCTACAATGAGCAGTTCTTC
>NA|TRBJ2-3|TRBV20-1|NA
CSAKIRGAFDTQYF
TGCAGTGCGAAAATACGGGGGGCCTTCGATACGCAGTATTTT
>NA|TRBJ1-1|TRBV12-3/TRBV12-4|few
CASRGALNTEAFF
TGTGCCAGCAGAGGGGCTCTGAACACTGAAGCTTTCTTT
>NA|TRBJ1-1|TRBV20-1|NA
CSARRASGTEAFF
TGCAGTGCTAGAAGGGCTTCCGGCACTGAAGCTTTCTTT
>NA|TRBJ2-7|TRBV5-5|NA
CASSWGDRYEQYF
TGTGCCAGCAGCTGGGGTGACAGATACGAGCAGTACTTC
>NA|TRBJ2-7|TRBV12-3/TRBV12-4|few
CASSFLPGFYEQYF
TGTGCCAGCAGTTTCCTTCCGGGGTTCTACGAGCAGTACTTC
>TRBD2|TRBJ2-3|TRBV20-1|NA
CSASPKRGATDTQYF
TGCAGTGCTAGTCCGAAGCGGGGGGCCACAGATACGCAGTATTTT
>NA|TRBJ1-1|TRBV29-1|many
CSVASSLNTEAFF
TGCAGCGTTGCTAGCAGCTTGAACACTGAAGCTTTCTTT
>TRBD1|TRBJ1-1|TRBV25-1|NA
CASTRTGERDTEAFF
TGTGCCAGCACACGGACAGGGGAACGGGACACTGAAGCTTTCTTT